This T cell receptor (beta chain) was captured in a study of blood T cell repertoires in COVID-19. Looking at the study overall: PBMCs, B-cell-depleted T cells, or T cells were the source of the cDNA or gDNA that made up the material.

The cohort comprised adults aged roughly 18 to 95 years residing in approximately 25 US areas. This table comes from immunoSEQ multiplex PCR, and its TCRdb copy is limited to in-frame clones, with some not included. The sample contains about 270,000 clones, roughly 86% of which appear only once. The length of the CDR3 is 15 residues. CDR1 and CDR2 from the germline V gene are SGHAT and FQNNGV. Between the trimmed V and J ends, which lost 3 bases and 1 base, there was a span of 12 bases. The material sequenced was PBMCs or T cells enriched from blood (not recorded which). V usage is TRBV11-2 and J usage is TRBJ2-5; D might be TRBD1 (5 bases). This TCR derives from a woman aged 18-29 years who had recovered from COVID-19. The CDR3 here is CASSLRYTGQETQYF. CDR3 DNA sequence: TGTGCCAGCAGCTTGAGGTACACAGGCCAAGAGACCCAGTACTTC. The entire variable domain, with the rest obtained from reference TRBV11-2 and TRBJ2-5, is as follows: EAGVAQSPRYKIIEKRQSVAFWCNPISGHATLYWYQQILGQGPKLLIQFQNNGVVDDSQLPKDRFSAERLKGVDSTLKIQPAKLEDSAVYLCASSLRYTGQETQYFGPGTRLLVL.